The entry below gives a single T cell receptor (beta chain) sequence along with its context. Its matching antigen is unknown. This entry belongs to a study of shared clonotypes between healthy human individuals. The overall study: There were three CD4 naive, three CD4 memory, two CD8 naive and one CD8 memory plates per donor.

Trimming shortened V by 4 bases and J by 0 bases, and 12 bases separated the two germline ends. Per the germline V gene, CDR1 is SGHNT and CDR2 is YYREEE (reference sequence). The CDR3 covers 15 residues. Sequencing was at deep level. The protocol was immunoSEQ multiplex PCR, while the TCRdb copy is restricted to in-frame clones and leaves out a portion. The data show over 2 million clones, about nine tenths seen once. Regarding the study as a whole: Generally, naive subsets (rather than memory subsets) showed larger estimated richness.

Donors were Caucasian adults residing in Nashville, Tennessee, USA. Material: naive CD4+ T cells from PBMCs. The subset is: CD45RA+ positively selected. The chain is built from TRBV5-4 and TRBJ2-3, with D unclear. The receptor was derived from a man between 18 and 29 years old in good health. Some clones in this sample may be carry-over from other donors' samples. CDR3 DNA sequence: TGTGCCAGCAGCCTGGTGCCCGCGAGCACAGATACGCAGTATTTT. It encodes CASSLVPASTDTQYF.